Listed below are T cell receptor beta chains from one sample, sequenced in a study of EBV T-cell therapy then PD-1 blockade in nasopharyngeal carcinoma. No antigen has been identified for these receptors. Assay: immunoSEQ multiplex PCR; the TCRdb copy retains only in-frame clones and omits some. This table holds 20,000 to 25,000 clones, around four fifths found once. Here the sequenced sample was CD8+ T cells from blood, taken at roughly day 270 from a patient whose treatment included autologous EBV-specific T cells and nivolumab. These TCRs come from a man between 40 and 49 years old with nasopharyngeal carcinoma. Each CDR3 is given without its conserved first and last residue. Size is stated for part of the rows, as once, few or many counts, or as a class when the clone is expanded.

>TRBV6-5|-|TRBJ2-3|13
ASSSFSGGTDTQY
>TRBV7-2|-|TRBJ2-7|11
ASSFVGGHEQY
>TRBV27|-|TRBJ2-3|12
ASTLRDRGDTQY
>TRBV27|-|TRBJ2-5|12
ASSSGQGLVTQY
>TRBV4-1|-|TRBJ2-5|14
ASSQGGFDIQETQY
>TRBV4-1|-|TRBJ2-5|11
ASSPGGEETQY
>TRBV7-9|-|TRBJ2-3|13
ASSLNGGITDTQY
>TRBV9|-|TRBJ2-7|12
ASSFRDSPYEQY
>TRBV4-3|-|TRBJ1-5|12
ASSQAPGGQPQH
>TRBV19|-|TRBJ1-5|12
ASSILVTVQPQH
>TRBV4-2|-|TRBJ2-1|13
ASSQDSGGVNEQF
>TRBV4-2|many|TRBJ2-1|14
ASSQDSGGSYNEQF
>TRBV6-5|-|TRBJ1-2|11
ASRLTGHDGYT
>TRBV27|-|TRBJ1-1|12
ASSLGGLNTEAF
>TRBV19|-|TRBJ1-1|13
ASSLRTGPITEAF
>TRBV6-5|few|TRBJ1-5|12
ASRRTGRNQPQH
>TRBV9|-|TRBJ1-1|12
ASSVYGTGTEAF
>TRBV7-9|-|TRBJ1-1|12
ASSPQGKATEAF
>TRBV15|-|TRBJ1-2|11
ATSSRDHSGYT
>TRBV29-1|-|TRBJ2-1|9
SVGSYNEQF
>TRBV20-1|-|TRBJ2-1|13
SAREAAGGPVEQF
>TRBV9|-|TRBJ2-5|14
ASSALGGAGQETQY
>TRBV4-3|once|TRBJ1-3|14
ASSQVQGAPGNTIY
>TRBV13|-|TRBJ1-2|14
ASSLGRSATNYGYT
>TRBV9|-|TRBJ1-2|12
ASSPQDGDRRLV
>TRBV11-3|-|TRBJ2-3|13
ASSPGGQGWDTQY
>TRBV3-1/TRBV3-2|-|TRBJ2-3|10
ASKTSTDTQY
>TRBV27|-|TRBJ2-1|11
ASSRDHYNEQF
>TRBV19|-|TRBJ2-1|15
ASNPQVGLAGSNEQF
>TRBV24-1|-|TRBJ1-2|12
ATSDLDSNYGYT
>TRBV5-1|-|TRBJ2-1|11
ASSLERGNEQF
>TRBV6-5|-|TRBJ2-7|12
ASSITGTGNEQY
>TRBV6-5|-|TRBJ1-2|12
ASSYGQGGYGYT
>TRBV3-1/TRBV3-2|-|TRBJ1-6|13
ASSQGGQDNSPLH
>TRBV7-2|few|TRBJ1-6|13
ASSPAREPNSPLH
>TRBV5-8|-|TRBJ1-1|15
ASSDGTGLTWSTEAF
>TRBV7-3|-|TRBJ2-2|11
ASSLGLNGELF
>TRBV6-5|few|TRBJ1-4|13
ASSLYGQGREKLF
>TRBV27|-|TRBJ1-2|13
ASSLRAGKGYGYT
>TRBV4-1|-|TRBJ1-5|16
ASSRSPDRGHSNQPQH
>TRBV27|-|TRBJ2-1|15
ASSLWGPPNSYNEQF
>TRBV28|-|TRBJ1-1|13
ASTGQSVLNTEAF
>TRBV13|-|TRBJ1-1|10
ASSTGQWEPF
>TRBV7-6|-|TRBJ2-7|13
ASSLAAGTSHEQY
>TRBV6-1|few|TRBJ1-5|13
ASSEDGGSNQPQH
>TRBV6-1|few|TRBJ2-3|13
ASSEDQGSTDTQY
>TRBV9|-|TRBJ2-1|13
ASSQLRTGRNEQF
>TRBV7-9|-|TRBJ2-5|14
ASSPPDRGQRETQY
>TRBV4-3|-|TRBJ2-7|14
ASSHTPDGEAYEQY
>TRBV12-3/TRBV12-4|-|TRBJ2-3|9
ASSLSDTQY
>TRBV6-1|few|TRBJ1-5|11
ASSELEVRPQH
>TRBV14|few|TRBJ2-6|14
ASSQDWGPGANVLT
>TRBV6-2/TRBV6-3|-|TRBJ2-3|15
TSSYTSGGVHTDTQY
>TRBV27|once|TRBJ1-6|18
ASSLLSGTEKVIDNSPLH
>TRBV3-1/TRBV3-2|-|TRBJ1-2|11
ASSRTLNYGYT